Listed below are T cell receptor beta chains from one sample, sequenced in a study of shared clonotypes between healthy human individuals. Clones were read by immunoSEQ multiplex PCR, and TCRdb kept only the in-frame ones, dropping some. This sample has 2 million to 2.5 million clones, with 95% found just once. Source material: naive CD4+ T cells sorted from blood. The origin of the receptors is a man in his late teens or twenties in good health. Both conserved end residues are part of each CDR3. The D gene is left open where the match is weak. Not every row has a clone size; where given, it reads once, few, many or a size class.

TRBV2	-	TRBJ1-1	-	TGTGCCAGCAGTGTGGGCAGGCTGAACACTGAAGCTTTCTTT	CASSVGRLNTEAFF
TRBV10-3	TRBD2	TRBJ2-7	-	TGTGCCATCAAAAGCGGGAGTGGATACGAGCAGTACTTC	CAIKSGSGYEQYF
TRBV5-1	-	TRBJ1-6	-	TGCGCCAGCAGCTTCCGGTCGGACTATAATTCACCCCTCCACTTT	CASSFRSDYNSPLHF
TRBV2	-	TRBJ2-7	-	TGTGCCAGCAGTGAAGAGAAATTAACATATCAGTACTTC	CASSEEKLTYQYF
TRBV2	TRBD2	TRBJ2-2	-	TGTGCCAGCAGTGAAAGCGGGAGAGGGAACGGGGAGCTGTTTTTT	CASSESGRGNGELFF
TRBV18	-	TRBJ2-3	-	TGTGCCAGCTCACCACCAAAAGCGGACAAAAGCACAGATACGCAGTATTTT	CASSPPKADKSTDTQYF
TRBV6-5	-	TRBJ1-1	once	TGTGCCAGCGGCTTCCGTAGAGGGACTGAAGCTTTCTTT	CASGFRRGTEAFF
TRBV7-2	-	TRBJ2-1	-	TGTGCCAGCAGCTTAGGGATGATTTACAATGAGCAGTTCTTC	CASSLGMIYNEQFF
TRBV28	TRBD1	TRBJ1-2	-	TGTGCCAGCAGTTCGCCGGGACAGGGCTATGGCTACACCTTC	CASSSPGQGYGYTF
TRBV5-6	-	TRBJ2-7	-	TGTGCCAGCAGCCGCGGAGGGGGATACTACGAGCAGTACTTC	CASSRGGGYYEQYF
TRBV30	TRBD1	TRBJ2-7	-	TGTGCCTGGAGTGTCGGGGGACAGGCCCCTATTTCCCCCTACGAGCAGTACTTC	CAWSVGGQAPISPYEQYF
TRBV2	-	TRBJ2-5	few	TGTGCCAGCGGTGAGACCCAGTACTTC	CASGETQYF
TRBV7-6	-	TRBJ2-6	-	TGTGCCAGCAGCTTAGGGTCCACAATGGCCATCCTGACTTTC	CASSLGSTMAILTF
TRBV6-6	-	TRBJ1-3	-	TGTGCCAGCAGCACGACAGTAGGAAACACCATATATTTT	CASSTTVGNTIYF
TRBV18	TRBD2	TRBJ2-5	-	TGTGCCAGCTCGTGGACTAGCGGGACCCAAGAGACCCAGTACTTC	CASSWTSGTQETQYF
TRBV5-1	-	TRBJ1-4	-	TGCGCCAGCAGCTTCGGGCAGGGAGGCGAAAAACTGTTTTTT	CASSFGQGGEKLFF
TRBV15	-	TRBJ2-5	-	TGTGCCACCAGCAGAGGGGACGGGGGGCCTAGAGAGACCCAGTACTTC	CATSRGDGGPRETQYF
TRBV19	-	TRBJ1-1	-	TGTGCCAGTAGAATCCCCTCACCCGGGAACACTGAAGCTTTCTTT	CASRIPSPGNTEAFF
TRBV4-1	-	TRBJ2-7	-	TGCGCCAGCAGCCGAGATACCGATCCCTCCTACGAGCAGTACTTC	CASSRDTDPSYEQYF
TRBV2	TRBD1	TRBJ2-7	-	TGTGCCAGCGCCGGGACAGGGGGCTACGAGCAGTACTTC	CASAGTGGYEQYF
TRBV5-1	TRBD2	TRBJ2-1	-	TGCGCCAGCAGCTCCCCCGGGACTAGCGGGAGTGGAGAGCAGTTCTTC	CASSSPGTSGSGEQFF
TRBV11-2	TRBD1	TRBJ2-5	-	TGTGCCAGCAGCTTAATGGGGACAGGGGAACAGACCCAGTACTTC	CASSLMGTGEQTQYF
TRBV6-5	TRBD1	TRBJ1-3	-	TGTGCCAGCAGTTACGGACAGGGTTCTGGAAACACCATATATTTT	CASSYGQGSGNTIYF
TRBV5-1	-	TRBJ1-2	-	TGCGCCAGCAGAAAGGCAGAAGGTGGCTACACCTTC	CASRKAEGGYTF
TRBV2	-	TRBJ2-7	-	TGTGCCAGCAGTGATCCCTCCGCAGCCTTCTTGGAGCAGTACTTC	CASSDPSAAFLEQYF
TRBV5-4	-	TRBJ1-2	-	TGTGCCAGCAGCTTGGATCCTGCCTATGGCTACACCTTC	CASSLDPAYGYTF
TRBV18	-	TRBJ2-7	-	TGTGCCAGCTCAGGGGGAAAGGACGAGCAGTACTTC	CASSGGKDEQYF
TRBV6-1	-	TRBJ1-5	-	TGTGCCAGCAGTGCTCCCTCGGCCCAGCATTTT	CASSAPSAQHF
TRBV6-6	-	TRBJ1-2	-	TGTGCCAGCAATCACATACAGGGCGGAGGAGAGGGCTACACCTTC	CASNHIQGGGEGYTF
TRBV30	-	TRBJ2-3	once	TGTGCCTGGATTAACGGAGGCACAGATACGCAGTATTTT	CAWINGGTDTQYF
TRBV19	TRBD2	TRBJ2-5	-	TGTGCCAGTAGTAAGCGGGGGAAGGAGGAGACCCAGTACTTC	CASSKRGKEETQYF
TRBV9	TRBD2	TRBJ2-7	-	TGTGCCAGCAGCGTCGGACTAGCGGGAGTCCTTTGGTACGAGCAGTACTTC	CASSVGLAGVLWYEQYF
TRBV6-5	-	TRBJ2-7	-	TGTGCCAGCAGTCTCACAGGGTTCTCCGGCTACGAGCAGTACTTC	CASSLTGFSGYEQYF
TRBV28	TRBD1	TRBJ1-4	once	TGTGCCAGCAGTGGACAGGGGTCCTGGGAAAAACTGTTTTTT	CASSGQGSWEKLFF
TRBV6-1	-	TRBJ2-6	-	TGTGCCAGCAGTGAAGGGTACTCTGGGGCCAACGTCCTGACTTTC	CASSEGYSGANVLTF
TRBV18	-	TRBJ2-7	-	TGTGCCAGCTCATCCGTCCTCTCCTACGAGCAGTACTTC	CASSSVLSYEQYF
TRBV6-5	-	TRBJ2-7	-	TGTGCCAGCAGTAGAGATAGAGGGGAGCAGTACTTC	CASSRDRGEQYF
TRBV6-1	TRBD1	TRBJ1-5	-	TGTGCCAGCAGTGAGACAGGGGGGAATCAGCCCCAGCATTTT	CASSETGGNQPQHF
TRBV9	-	TRBJ2-2	-	TGTGCCAGCAGGCCCAGGGAGGGGACATTGAACACCGGGGAGCTGTTTTTT	CASRPREGTLNTGELFF
TRBV18	-	TRBJ1-2	-	TGTGCCAGCTCACCGCAGGGATCTCGTGGCTACACCTTC	CASSPQGSRGYTF
TRBV7-9	TRBD2	TRBJ2-7	-	TGTGCCAGCAGCCGTGCATTTAGCGGGCACTACGAGCAGTACTTC	CASSRAFSGHYEQYF
TRBV30	TRBD2	TRBJ2-5	-	TGTGCCTGGAGTCTGGGGGAGGGCCGAGAGACCCAGTACTTC	CAWSLGEGRETQYF
TRBV19	TRBD1	TRBJ2-3	once	TGTGCCAGTAGTCCCCGGGACAGGGGCACAGATACGCAGTATTTT	CASSPRDRGTDTQYF
TRBV19	TRBD2	TRBJ2-7	-	TGTGCCAGTAGTACCACGGGACTAGTCGACCACGAGCAGTACTTC	CASSTTGLVDHEQYF
TRBV5-4	TRBD1	TRBJ1-5	-	TGTGCCATGGGAGAGAACCCGGACAGGGTCAATCAGCCCCAGCATTTT	CAMGENPDRVNQPQHF
TRBV6-5	-	TRBJ1-4	-	TGTGCCAGCGGGGATTTAACTAATGAAAAACTGTTTTTT	CASGDLTNEKLFF
TRBV7-2	-	TRBJ2-7	-	TGTGCCAGCAGCTTAGAGGCTAGGGCTCGCGAGCAGTACTTC	CASSLEARAREQYF
TRBV28	-	TRBJ1-2	-	TGTGCCAGCAGTTTAAGTCCTCCGGGGATCTATGGCTACACCTTC	CASSLSPPGIYGYTF
TRBV28	-	TRBJ2-7	-	TGTGCCAGCAGATGGGGGACCTACGAGCAGTACTTC	CASRWGTYEQYF
TRBV6-1	TRBD1	TRBJ2-1	-	TGTGCCAGCAGTGGTTTCCGGGACAGTAAAAATGAGCAGTTCTTC	CASSGFRDSKNEQFF
TRBV6-5	TRBD1	TRBJ1-1	-	TGTGCCAGCACTCACGGACAGGGTGTTAGCACTGAAGCTTTCTTT	CASTHGQGVSTEAFF
TRBV30	-	TRBJ2-3	-	TGTGCCTGGAGTGTGGGAATTACTAGCACAGATACGCAGTATTTT	CAWSVGITSTDTQYF
TRBV7-9	-	TRBJ2-4	-	TGTGCCAGCAGCTTAGCCTCGGGGTTAAACATTCAGTACTTC	CASSLASGLNIQYF